The 20 T cell receptor beta chains in this list originate from one sample, sequenced in a study of blood T cell repertoires in COVID-19. TCRdb's copy holds only in-frame clones and misses some; the assay was immunoSEQ multiplex PCR. The top ten hold 7% to 10% of the sample, which has 200,000 to 250,000 clones, approximately 78% seen once. Input material: peripheral blood. The receptors originated from a woman of 80 years or more with COVID-19, enrolled during active disease.

The sample holds one count of this clone. The sample carries other DNA sequences with the same CDR3. This rearrangement joins TRBV19 to TRBJ2-7, with 10 bases identical to TRBD1. CDR1 and CDR2 (germline): LNHDA, SQIVND (reference sequence). The CDR3 runs 15 residues. V shed 5 bases, J shed 3 bases, and the junction held 7 bases outside the gene matches. The CDR3 sequence: CASSSTDRGLYEQYF. The CDR3 DNA reads TGTGCCAGTAGTTCGACAGACAGGGGGCTCTACGAGCAGTACTTC.

The chain is built from TRBV3-1 (or the pseudogene TRBV3-2) and TRBJ2-5; 8 bases line up with TRBD2. The junction had 5 bases not matched to a gene; V was cut back by 7 bases and J by 4 bases. The CDR3 sequence is 13 residues long. Germline CDR1 reads LGHDT; CDR2 reads YNNKEL (reference sequence). The CDR3 nucleotides read TGTGCCAGCACCGGACTAGCTGGAGAGACCCAGTACTTC. Amino acids: CASTGLAGETQYF.

The J gene is TRBJ2-7, the V gene TRBV7-9, with 7 positions matching TRBD1. The CDR3 is 13 residues long. Germline trimming cut 3 bases from V and 1 base from J; bases unmatched to any gene: 0. Germline values: CDR1 SEHNR, CDR2 FQNEAQ (reference sequence). The CDR3: CASSFRGSYEQYF. CDR3 coding DNA: TGTGCCAGCAGCTTCAGGGGGTCCTACGAGCAGTACTTC.

This chain connects TRBV5-1 to TRBJ1-1; 10 positions agree with TRBD1. The V gene's germline CDR1 is SGHRS and CDR2 YFSETQ. Trimming cost V 4 bases and J 1 base; bases outside gene matches: 7. The CDR3 consists of 16 residues. CDR3 coding DNA: TGCGCCAGCAGCGACTTTGGGACAGGGGCGAACACTGAAGCTTTCTTT. It yields the protein CASSDFGTGANTEAFF. The entire variable domain, with the rest obtained from reference TRBV5-1 and TRBJ1-1, is as follows: KAGVTQTPRYLIKTRGQQVTLSCSPISGHRSVSWYQQTPGQGLQFLFEYFSETQRNKGNFPGRFSGRQFSNSRSEMNVSTLELGDSALYLCASSDFGTGANTEAFFGQGTRLTVV.

The rearrangement links TRBV3-1 (or the pseudogene TRBV3-2) to TRBJ2-2; 7 bases fit TRBD1. Germline trimming cut 0 bases from V and 6 bases from J; bases unmatched to any gene: 1. Germline values: CDR1 LGHDT, CDR2 YNNKEL (reference sequence). The CDR3 contains 14 residues. The CDR3 sequence: CASSQDGTAGELFF. CDR3 DNA sequence: TGTGCCAGCAGCCAAGATGGGACAGCCGGGGAGCTGTTTTTT.

The V call is TRBV6-2 or TRBV6-3, the J call TRBJ2-5; D gene uncertain. V lost 2 bases to trimming and J lost 1 base, with 8 bases between them. CDR1 is MNHEY and CDR2 is SVGEGT in the germline V gene. This CDR3 region has 14 residues. Here the CDR3 reads CASSYLTAQETQYF. In DNA form, the CDR3 reads TGTGCCAGCAGTTACCTGACTGCCCAAGAGACCCAGTACTTC.

The chain joins TRBV7-9 to TRBJ1-1; the match to TRBD1 covers 9 bases. V was clipped by 5 bases and J by 3 bases; unmatched bases: 4. The germline V gene encodes CDR1 SEHNR and CDR2 FQNEAQ (reference sequence). This CDR3 comprises 14 residues. CDR3 amino acids: CASSPTGGHTEAFF. The CDR3 nucleotides are TGTGCCAGCAGCCCGACAGGGGGGCACACTGAAGCTTTCTTT.

The chain uses TRBV2 and TRBJ2-3; D remains unclear. The CDR3 covers 12 residues. V was cut by 9 bases and J by 9 bases, with 16 bases left in between. The germline gives CDR1 SNHLY, CDR2 FYNNEI. The CDR3 DNA sequence: TGTGCCAGTGTCCGAGCCTCCCGAACGCAGTATTTT. Its protein product is CASVRASRTQYF.

Ten or more counts support this clone. The V and J genes are TRBV2 and TRBJ1-5; 7 nucleotides match TRBD1. CDR3 length: 17 residues. V shed 1 base and J 1 base; nucleotides not matched to a gene: 7. Germline V CDR1 and CDR2: SNHLY, FYNNEI. The CDR3 DNA is TGTGCCAGCAGTGAAGTCTCGACAGGGTCCAGCAATCAGCCCCAGCATTTT. Translating gives CASSEVSTGSSNQPQHF.

V usage is TRBV19 and J usage is TRBJ2-3, with TRBD2 matching 7 bases. The V gene end was trimmed by 8 bases and the J gene end by 2 bases; junction bases not matched to a gene: 1. CDR3 size: 12 residues. CDR1 is LNHDA and CDR2 is SQIVND in the germline V gene (reference sequence). The CDR3, as DNA: TGTGCCAGTCGGGGGGACACAGATACGCAGTATTTT. Translated: CASRGDTDTQYF.

This chain joins TRBV6-6 and TRBJ1-4; 8 nucleotides match TRBD1. The CDR3 runs 13 residues. Germline CDR1 MNHNY, CDR2 SVGAGI (reference sequence). The junction had 1 base not matched to a gene; V was cut back by 5 bases and J by 5 bases. CDR3 in amino acids: CASSRTGNEKLFF. The CDR3 DNA reads as TGTGCCAGCAGTCGGACAGGGAATGAAAAACTGTTTTTT.

Of note for this clone: Its ends do not fully match the called genes, so a read error is possible. The J gene is TRBJ2-3, the V gene TRBV3-1 (or the pseudogene TRBV3-2); TRBD2 aligns across 8 bases. There are 15 residues in the CDR3. Germline CDR1 LGHDT, CDR2 YNNKEL (reference sequence). CDR3 bases: TGTGCCCGCAGCCGGCCGGGGGGGCGGGGAGATACGCAGTATTTT. This sequence encodes CARSRPGGRGDTQYF.

J is TRBJ1-3 and V is TRBV5-1, with 7 positions matching TRBD1. This CDR3 has 14 amino acids. In germline, CDR1 is SGHRS, CDR2 YFSETQ. V shed 4 bases, J shed 0 bases, and the junction held 1 base outside the gene matches. This CDR3 reads CASSRDSSGNTIYF. CDR3 DNA sequence: TGCGCCAGCAGCCGGGACAGCTCTGGAAACACCATATATTTT.

This clone was seen once. V is TRBV15 and J is TRBJ1-6; a weak D match, TRBD1 (5 bases). The V gene's germline CDR1 is LNHNV and CDR2 YYDKDF (reference sequence). CDR3 size: 15 residues. V shed 2 bases and J shed 10 bases, with 15 bases lying between them. The CDR3 region is CATSRRTRVGSPLHF. The CDR3 DNA follows: TGTGCCACCAGCAGAAGGACACGGGTGGGGTCACCCCTCCACTTT. The whole variable domain, filled in from reference TRBV15 and TRBJ1-6, reads DAMVIQNPRYQVTQFGKPVTLSCSQTLNHNVMYWYQQKSSQAPKLLFHYYDKDFNNEADTPDNFQSRRPNTSFCFLDIRSPGLGDTAMYLCATSRRTRVGSPLHFGNGTRLTVT.

This chain uses TRBV28 with TRBJ2-3; 11 bases fit TRBD2. CDR3 size: 15 residues. CDR1 is MDHEN and CDR2 is SYDVKM in the germline V gene. V dropped 5 bases and J dropped 2; count of bases not matched to a gene: 3. The CDR3 DNA follows: TGTGCCAGCAGTGCACTAGCGGGAGCCACAGATACGCAGTATTTT. The encoded protein is CASSALAGATDTQYF.

This chain links TRBV6-1 with TRBJ1-2; unclear D gene. The CDR3 runs to 12 residues. V shed 3 bases and J shed 4 bases, with 6 bases lying between them. The germline V gene has CDR1 MNHNS and CDR2 SASEGT. The CDR3 sequence: CASSDRSYGYTF. CDR3 DNA sequence: TGTGCCAGCAGTGACAGATCCTATGGCTACACCTTC.

The CDR3 nucleotides are TGTGCCAGCACGAAAGGGGGCTCTGGGGCCAACGTCCTGACTTTC. Translated, it gives CASTKGGSGANVLTF. The chain uses TRBV2 and TRBJ2-6; TRBD1 is a possible D gene (6 bases). CDR1 SNHLY and CDR2 FYNNEI come from the germline V gene. The germline V and J ends were trimmed by 7 bases and 0 bases, with 10 bases remaining between them. This CDR3 has 15 residues. The whole variable domain, remainder taken from reference TRBV2 and TRBJ2-6, is EPEVTQTPSHQVTQMGQEVILRCVPISNHLYFYWYRQILGQKVEFLVSFYNNEISEKSEIFDDQFSVERPDGSNFTLKIRSTKLEDSAMYFCASTKGGSGANVLTFGAGSRLTVL.

J is TRBJ2-5 and V is TRBV13; a weak D match, TRBD2 (6 bases). Deletions cut 5 bases from V and 2 bases from J, with 18 bases between. This CDR3 has 16 residues. CDR1 PRHDT and CDR2 FYEKMQ come from the germline V gene (reference sequence). CDR3 amino acids: CASSRWTTRRQETQYF. The CDR3 DNA follows: TGTGCCAGCAGCCGCTGGACTACCCGTCGGCAAGAGACCCAGTACTTC.

V is TRBV7-3 and J is TRBJ2-7, with 7 nucleotides matching TRBD2. CDR1 is SGHTA, CDR2 FQGTGA, per germline. The CDR3 totals 15 residues. The junction had 6 bases not matched to a gene; V was cut back by 0 bases and J by 4 bases. DNA for the CDR3: TGTGCCAGCAGCTTAACGGCGGGAGAGTTGTACGAGCAGTACTTC. It specifies CASSLTAGELYEQYF. The full variable domain, with the rest looked up from reference TRBV7-3 and TRBJ2-7, is GAGVSQTPSNKVTEKGKYVELRCDPISGHTALYWYRQSLGQGPEFLIYFQGTGAADDSGLPNDRFFAVRPEGSVSTLKIQRTERGDSAVYLCASSLTAGELYEQYFGPGTRLTVT.

V gene TRBV11-3 combines with J gene TRBJ2-7; tentative D call: TRBD1 (5 bases). Germline CDR1 SGHNT, CDR2 YENEEA. The CDR3 runs to 13 residues. V shed 2 bases and J shed 5 bases, with 10 bases lying between them. The CDR3 loop reads CASSLSRRDEQYF. The CDR3 DNA is TGTGCCAGCAGCTTAAGTCGCAGGGACGAGCAGTACTTC.